What follows are 8 T cell receptor beta chains derived from one specimen sequenced in a study of shared clonotypes between healthy human individuals. Clones were sequenced by immunoSEQ multiplex PCR, and TCRdb holds only the in-frame ones, with some missing. This sample yields some 1,100,000 clones, of which approximately 80% are seen a single time; 0.4% to 0.55% belongs to the top ten. Specimen: memory CD4+ T cells from PBMCs. As for subset: CD45RA-negative fraction. These receptors were obtained from a man younger than 35 in good health. Some clones in this sample may be carry-over from other donors' samples.

The chain links TRBV9 to TRBJ1-1; D gene uncertain. CDR1 and CDR2 from the germline V gene are SGDLS and YYNGEE. V lost 4 bases and J 6 bases, leaving 16 bases between the germline ends. The CDR3 consists of 14 residues. The CDR3 spells CASSPPVWGSEAFF. CDR3 nucleotides: TGTGCCAGCAGCCCGCCCGTATGGGGTTCTGAAGCTTTCTTT.

To note about this clone: A much larger clone differs from this one at a single base, so this may be a read error. CDR3 in amino acids: CASSRTGGPGTDTQYF. CDR3 DNA sequence: TGTGCCAGCAGCCGCACTGGGGGACCGGGGACAGATACGCAGTATTTT. The chain combines TRBV7-2 with TRBJ2-3, with D perhaps being TRBD1 or TRBD2 (5 bases each). CDR1 SGHTA and CDR2 FQGNSA come from the germline V gene. The CDR3 consists of 16 residues. V lost 5 bases and J lost 3, with 18 bases in between.

This clone has only a few counts. This specimen includes other DNA sequences encoding the same CDR3. This chain joins TRBV19 and TRBJ1-5, with D unresolved. V lost 3 bases and J lost 3, with 12 bases in between. This CDR3 has 15 amino acids. CDR1 and CDR2 (germline): LNHDA, SQIVND (reference sequence). The CDR3 DNA reads TGTGCCAGTAGTATCCCGGACGGATACAATCAGCCCCAGCATTTT. It codes for CASSIPDGYNQPQHF.

This chain uses TRBV18 with TRBJ1-1; 7 bases match TRBD1. Germline values: CDR1 KGHSH, CDR2 LQKENI. V lost 2 bases, J lost 3 bases, and 6 bases stayed unmatched. This CDR3 region has 15 residues. The CDR3 DNA sequence: TGTGCCAGCTCACCAACGACAGGGTGGGACACTGAAGCTTTCTTT. As protein: CASSPTTGWDTEAFF.

V usage is TRBV28 and J usage is TRBJ2-2; maybe TRBD1 (6 bases). The CDR3 spans 17 residues. V was shortened by 3 bases and J by 1 base, with 15 bases between the two germline ends. CDR1 is MDHEN and CDR2 is SYDVKM in the germline V gene. CDR3 sequence: CASSLGTAGVNTGELFF. The CDR3 DNA reads TGTGCCAGCAGTTTGGGAACGGCAGGGGTGAACACCGGGGAGCTGTTTTTT.

The CDR3 is CASSFTTENTEAFF. For the CDR3, the DNA is TGTGCCAGTAGTTTCACGACAGAGAACACTGAAGCTTTCTTT. The V call is TRBV19, the J call TRBJ1-1; the D gene is possibly TRBD1 (5 bases). V gave up 5 bases and J gave up 1 base, with 11 bases separating them. CDR3 size: 14 residues. Germline lookup yields CDR1 LNHDA and CDR2 SQIVND (reference sequence).

This clone was seen just once. This rearrangement joins TRBV6-5 to TRBJ2-7, with TRBD2 matching over 7 bases. The germline CDR1 and CDR2 sequences are MNHEY and SVGAGI. J was trimmed by 0 bases and V by 6 bases; bases with no gene match: 8. The CDR3 runs to 15 residues. The CDR3 reads CASRISGLDSYEQYF. In nucleotides, the CDR3 is TGTGCCAGCAGAATTAGCGGGCTTGACTCCTACGAGCAGTACTTC.

The rearrangement uses TRBV7-9 and TRBJ2-3, with D hard to call. CDR3 length: 14 residues. The V end lost 0 bases, the J end lost 5 bases, and 9 bases lay between the germline ends. Germline V CDR1 and CDR2: SEHNR, FQNEAQ (reference sequence). For the CDR3, the DNA is TGTGCCAGCAGCTTAGCGTCACAGTTAGATACGCAGTATTTT. Its protein product is CASSLASQLDTQYF.